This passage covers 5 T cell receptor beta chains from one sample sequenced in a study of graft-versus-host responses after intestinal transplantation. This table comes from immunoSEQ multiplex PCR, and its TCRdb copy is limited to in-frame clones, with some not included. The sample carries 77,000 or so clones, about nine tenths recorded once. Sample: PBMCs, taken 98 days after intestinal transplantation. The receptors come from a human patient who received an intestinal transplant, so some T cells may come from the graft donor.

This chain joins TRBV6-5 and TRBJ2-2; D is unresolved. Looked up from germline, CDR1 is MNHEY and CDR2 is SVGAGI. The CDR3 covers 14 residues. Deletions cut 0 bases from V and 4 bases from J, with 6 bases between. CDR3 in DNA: TGTGCCAGCAGTTACTCTTGGGTCACCGGGGAGCTGTTTTTT. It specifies CASSYSWVTGELFF.

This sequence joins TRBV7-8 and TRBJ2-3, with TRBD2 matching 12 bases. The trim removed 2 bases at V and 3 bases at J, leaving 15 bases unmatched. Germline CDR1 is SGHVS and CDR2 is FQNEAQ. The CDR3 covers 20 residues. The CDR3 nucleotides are TGTGCCAGCAGCTTATCTAAGCGCCTCCTAGCGGGAGGGATGACAGATACGCAGTATTTT. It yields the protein CASSLSKRLLAGGMTDTQYF.

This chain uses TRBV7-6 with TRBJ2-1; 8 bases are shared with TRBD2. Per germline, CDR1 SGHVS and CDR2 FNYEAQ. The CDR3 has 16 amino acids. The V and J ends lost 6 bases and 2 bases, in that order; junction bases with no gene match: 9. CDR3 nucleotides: TGTGCCAGCAGTCCCCTGGGACTAGGGACCTACAATGAGCAGTTCTTC. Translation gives CASSPLGLGTYNEQFF.

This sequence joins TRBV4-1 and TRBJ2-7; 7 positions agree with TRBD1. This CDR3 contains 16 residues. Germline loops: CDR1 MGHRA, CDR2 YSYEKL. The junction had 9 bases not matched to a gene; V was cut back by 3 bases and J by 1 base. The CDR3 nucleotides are TGCGCCAGCAGCCAGGCGCCGGGACAGCGGTCCTACGAGCAGTACTTC. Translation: CASSQAPGQRSYEQYF.

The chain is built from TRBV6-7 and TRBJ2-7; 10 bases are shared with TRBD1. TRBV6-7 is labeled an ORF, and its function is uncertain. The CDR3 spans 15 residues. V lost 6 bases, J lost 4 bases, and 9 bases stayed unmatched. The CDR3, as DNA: TGTGCCAGCAGGCTACTCGGGACAGGGGTGTACGAGCAGTACTTC. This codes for CASRLLGTGVYEQYF.